This T cell receptor beta chain came from a study of Graves' ophthalmopathy and Graves' hyperthyroidism (dated by TCRdb to 2017 to 2018). About the study as a whole: Peripheral blood was collected at initial diagnosis, before any treatment. TCR beta repertoire signatures were used to distinguish Graves' ophthalmopathy from Graves' hyperthyroidism and to predict progression to ophthalmopathy. The approximately 100 discovery patients were divided at random into training and test sets in a 7:3 ratio. In over 5 hyperthyroidism patients, the T-cell repertoire of thyroid tissue was compared with the T-cell repertoire of blood. A discovery set of 100 patients (around 45 ophthalmopathy, just over 55 stable hyperthyroidism) was enrolled to explore V-J signatures distinguishing ophthalmopathy from hyperthyroidism. An independent validation cohort comprised around 20 hyperthyroidism patients and 15 to 17 patients who later progressed from hyperthyroidism to ophthalmopathy. In total, 120 to 150 blood samples were TCR-sequenced: around 42 ophthalmopathy, approximately 80 hyperthyroidism and about 17 hyperthyroidism-to-ophthalmopathy patients. After sampling, hyperthyroidism patients received methimazole starting at 30 mg daily, and ophthalmopathy patients received high-dose intravenous methylprednisolone. General findings and caveats noted by the study authors: Most expanded thyroid clonotypes with frequency above 0.001 were also detected in blood, suggesting blood repertoires may reflect the thyroid immune response. Ophthalmopathy was separated from stable hyperthyroidism by the 13-signature model with about 85% sensitivity and approximately 84% specificity in cross-validation and with 80%/75% in the test set. No statistical method was used to set the sample size in advance, and the investigators knew which group each participant was assigned to. In validation, the model predicted ophthalmopathy progression with about 70% sensitivity and roughly 72% specificity; roughly 11 predicted patients were CT-confirmed with GO in a median of approximately six months.

For repertoire sequencing, the TCR beta CDR3 regions were amplified from RNA transcripts. A first-round RT-PCR used HTBI primers with the Qiagen OneStep RT-PCR kit, followed by a second-round multiplex PCR, size selection and purification. Sequencing of the libraries was carried out on an Illumina HiSeq2000 in paired-end mode with 100 bp reads. The study's own analysis went as follows. SOAPnuke was used for read processing, and reads with adapters, uncalled bases, a mean Phred below 15, or no exact constant-primer or identifier match were discarded. High-quality paired reads were merged with COPE v1.2.5. Clonotypes were defined as unique nucleotide sequences and were aligned to IMGT TRB V, D and J references using MiTCR v1.1. The analysis was limited to V-J combinations with a frequency above 0.0001, which together covered 99.2% of repertoires. For each V-J combination, a TCR clonal expansion and chaos score was defined as F50 clonal expansion divided by the chaos observed in the TCRdist matrix. Welch's t-statistics and random forest were used to narrow the features down to more than 10 V-J combinations, which were then fed into a naive Bayes classifier. The Morisita-Horn index was used to measure how similar the thyroid and blood repertoires were. The public reads were quality trimmed at Q25 with fastp and then assembled into clones with MiXCR by TCRdb, keeping productive beta chains. Entries are consolidated by CDR3 protein sequence, retaining the most common genes and DNA. TCRdb assigned the V and J calls; the authors' analysis was not used. A total of more than 150,000 distinct CDR3 sequences appear in this sample, over 35% of them only once. The ten largest make up around 5.8% of the sample.

Patients with ophthalmopathy had moderately to severely active disease, with a Clinical Activity Score of 3 or more, a NOSPECS grade of 4 or more, and a disease duration of less than 3 months. Anyone with other autoimmune diseases, uncontrolled infections, pregnancy or lactation was excluded from the study. Clinical symptoms, serum thyroxine, TRAb, thyroid ultrasound and orbital computed tomography formed the basis of the diagnosis. Ficoll-Paque density gradient centrifugation was used to isolate PBMCs from around 10 ml of fresh peripheral blood. Total RNA was extracted with Trizol reagent and quality-checked on an Agilent 2100 Bioanalyzer. The V end gives up 4 bases and the J end 6 bases, leaving 3 bases in the junction not matched to a gene. The CDR3 starts with the cysteine, ends with the phenylalanine, and has 14 residues. The DNA shown is the 42-base CDR3, in frame from base 1. The germline V gene provides CDR1 MDHEN and CDR2 SYDVKM.

About this clonotype itself: Its antigen is unknown. Base qualities are not recorded, but no much larger clone differs from it by a single base.

The source of this sequence is a woman between 40 and 55 years old with Graves' ophthalmopathy. Donor details come from another sample of the same person, matched by shared clones. The rearrangement joined TRBV28 to TRBJ2-2; TRBD2 lines up with 9 middle nucleotides. Sequencing was performed on peripheral blood. CDR3 protein: CASSSWTSAGELFF. The DNA sequence follows: TGTGCCAGCAGTTCCTGGACTAGCGCCGGGGAGCTGTTTTTT. With the rest looked up from the reference TRBV28 and TRBJ2-2 genes rather than sequenced, the full variable domain is DVKVTQSSRYLVKRTGEKVFLECVQDMDHENMFWYRQDPGLGLRLIYFSYDVKMKEKGDIPEGYSVSREKKERFSLILESASTNQTSMYLCASSSWTSAGELFFGEGSRLTVL.